One and the same sample provided the 13 T cell receptor beta chains below, sequenced in a study of radiotherapy plus CTLA-4 blockade in lung cancer. The assay was immunoSEQ multiplex PCR, and TCRdb's table has in-frame clones only and misses some. The sample includes roughly 59,000 clones, 65% to 80% of them seen just once. The sample in question was peripheral blood, obtained from a patient treated with radiotherapy plus ipilimumab. These receptors originate from a human donor with non-small cell lung cancer whose response to radiotherapy plus ipilimumab could not be evaluated.

This clone was counted only a few times. The CDR3 spells CASSFLIGTGIRGTEAFF. DNA for the CDR3: TGTGCCAGCAGCTTTCTGATCGGAACCGGGATTCGGGGCACTGAAGCTTTCTTT. This sequence joins TRBV12-1 and TRBJ1-1. TRBV12-1 is given as a pseudogene. The CDR3 has 18 residues.

The chain has TRBV5-4 and TRBJ1-1, with 8 bases aligning to TRBD1. J gave up 7 bases and V 2 bases, and 10 bases lay outside the gene matches. The germline CDR1 and CDR2 sequences are SGHNT and YYREEE (reference sequence). The CDR3 is 15 amino acids. The CDR3: CASSFRQGARGEAFF. CDR3 bases: TGTGCCAGCAGCTTTCGGCAGGGGGCTCGCGGTGAAGCTTTCTTT.

V is TRBV21-1 and J is TRBJ2-7; TRBD2, the D gene given by the table, was not confirmed from the DNA. TRBV21-1 is a pseudogene locus. The CDR3 has 17 residues. The CDR3: CASSKAGTSVYSYEQYF. The CDR3 region has the DNA TGTGCCAGCAGCAAAGCAGGGACTAGCGTTTACTCCTACGAGCAGTACTTC.

This chain links TRBV11-3 with TRBJ2-2; TRBD1 agrees at 8 bases. The CDR3 totals 15 residues. Germline loops: CDR1 SGHNT, CDR2 YENEEA. V lost 5 bases, J lost 2 bases, and 4 bases stayed unmatched. CDR3: CASSRQGTNTGELFF. CDR3 nucleotides: TGTGCCAGCAGCAGACAGGGGACAAACACCGGGGAGCTGTTTTTT.

This chain joins TRBV9 and TRBJ1-1, with D possibly being TRBD1 (5 bases). CDR1 and CDR2 from the germline V gene are SGDLS and YYNGEE. CDR3 length: 14 residues. V lost 4 bases, J lost 5 bases, and 15 bases lay in between. The CDR3 nucleotides are TGTGCCAGCAGCATCTCTTTCGGGGGAACTGAAGCTTTCTTT. It codes for CASSISFGGTEAFF.

This clone occurred a few times. The V and J genes are TRBV6-6 and TRBJ1-1, with D perhaps TRBD1 (6 bases). Between the trimmed V and J ends, which lost 5 bases and 8 bases, there was a span of 12 bases. Germline assignment: CDR1 MNHNY and CDR2 SVGAGI (reference sequence). The CDR3 is 12 residues long. For the CDR3, the DNA is TGTGCCAGCAGTACCCCCGGGACAGAAGCTTTCTTT. Amino acid sequence: CASSTPGTEAFF.

The chain couples TRBV27 to TRBJ2-1; 8 bases line up with TRBD2. The CDR3 contains 15 residues. V lost 7 bases and J lost 5; bases outside the gene matches: 10. Per germline, CDR1 MNHEY and CDR2 SMNVEV (reference sequence). The CDR3 loop reads CASNPYWRGDNEQFF. DNA for the CDR3: TGTGCCAGCAACCCGTATTGGCGGGGGGACAATGAGCAGTTCTTC.

CDR3 nucleotide sequence: TGTGCCAGCAGCGGGGACCTAGCGGGGGGCCATCGCACCGGGGAGCTGTTTTTT. This encodes CASSGDLAGGHRTGELFF. The V gene is TRBV11-2, the J gene TRBJ2-2, with TRBD2 matching over 11 bases. The CDR3 is 18 amino acids. The V gene's germline CDR1 is SGHAT and CDR2 FQNNGV. V shed 5 bases, J shed 4 bases, and the junction held 12 bases outside the gene matches.

The J gene is TRBJ2-7, the V gene TRBV6-6; possibly TRBD1 for D (5 bases). Trimming took off 10 bases at V and 3 bases at J, with 16 bases between the two ends. This CDR3 comprises 13 residues. The germline gives CDR1 MNHNY, CDR2 SVGAGI (reference sequence). CDR3 residues: CAISDKLGYEQYF. In nucleotides, the CDR3 is TGTGCCATCTCGGACAAGCTAGGCTACGAGCAGTACTTC.

The J gene is TRBJ1-1, the V gene TRBV28; 7 bases are a match to TRBD1. Germline CDR1 and CDR2: MDHEN and SYDVKM. The CDR3 is 15 amino acids. The V segment lost 6 bases and the J segment 4 bases; nucleotides outside the gene matches: 11. The CDR3 here is CASSQGQQLPTEAFF. The DNA of the CDR3 is TGTGCCAGCAGCCAGGGACAGCAACTCCCCACTGAAGCTTTCTTT.

This chain connects TRBV6-5 to TRBJ1-1, with TRBD1 identical over 8 bases. This CDR3 contains 11 residues. V was pared by 5 bases and J by 11 bases, with 4 bases of the junction left unmatched. Germline V CDR1 and CDR2: MNHEY, SVGAGI. CDR3 bases: TGTGCCAGCAGTAACGCAGGGGGCGCTTTCTTT. This encodes CASSNAGGAFF.

V usage is TRBV11-2 and J usage is TRBJ2-6, with D possibly TRBD2 on 6 matching bases. V lost 4 bases, J lost 2 bases, and 9 bases lay in between. The germline V gene encodes CDR1 SGHAT and CDR2 FQNNGV. This CDR3 has 15 amino acids. CDR3 region: CASSWGVAGANVLTF. For the CDR3, the DNA is TGTGCCAGCAGCTGGGGGGTGGCTGGGGCCAACGTCCTGACTTTC.

This clone showed up just once. The chain uses TRBV5-6 and TRBJ2-1, with D maybe TRBD2 (5 bases). V was pared by 0 bases and J by 3 bases, with 13 bases between. Germline assignment: CDR1 SGHDT and CDR2 YYEEEE. CDR3 length equals 16 residues. CDR3 in amino acids: CASSLVWRRFYNEQFF. The CDR3 DNA is TGTGCCAGCAGCTTGGTTTGGAGGAGGTTCTACAATGAGCAGTTCTTC.